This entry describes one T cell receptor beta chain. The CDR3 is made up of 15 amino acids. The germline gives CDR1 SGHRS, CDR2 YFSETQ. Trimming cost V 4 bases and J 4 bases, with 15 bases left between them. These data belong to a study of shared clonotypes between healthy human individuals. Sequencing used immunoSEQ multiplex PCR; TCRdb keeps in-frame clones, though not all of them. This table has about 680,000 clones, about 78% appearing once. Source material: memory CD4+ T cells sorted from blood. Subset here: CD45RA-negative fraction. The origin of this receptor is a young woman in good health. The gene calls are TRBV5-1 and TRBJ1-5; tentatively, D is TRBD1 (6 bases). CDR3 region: CASSPETGLNQPQHF. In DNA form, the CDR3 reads TGCGCCAGCAGCCCGGAAACAGGGCTTAATCAGCCCCAGCATTTT.